Here is one T cell receptor (beta chain) with its context. No cognate antigen has been identified for it. No base-level quality is on record; no much larger clone is a single base apart. The data belong to a study of cytomegalovirus exposure and HLA in healthy donors (dated by TCRdb to about 2017). Describing the broader study: According to an earlier analysis of a few hundred of the donors, some 180 million T cells yielded 90 million to 130 million unique TCR beta sequences and 276 Gb of sequence data. Around 300 gigabases of sequencing data and 78 million or so unique TCR sequences were included in an early release covering about 620 HLA-typed donors. Among the roughly 400 genotyped donors, 75% to 90% belonged to the genetic ancestry cluster associated with self-reported Caucasian donors. The study aimed to test whether cataloging public T cell receptors could reveal signatures of past pathogen exposure. Using immunosequencing, the study profiled T cell repertoires from fewer than 700 subjects and related those repertoires to cytomegalovirus serostatus. A separate validation cohort of approximately 130 different subjects was used in addition to the roughly 700-subject first cohort. To predict cytomegalovirus infection status, the study brought together high-throughput TCR immunosequencing, statistical association of individual TCRs with disease status, and machine learning. A later analysis re-examined previously published TCR beta repertoires from just over 650 donors and added high-resolution HLA genotyping to investigate patterns of TCR occurrence. Rather than using new phenotypic data, the later analysis identified candidate immune exposures from TCR beta sequences and from how often those sequences occurred across donors. An earlier analysis of several hundred of the donors applied high-throughput TCR beta sequencing to assess whether each TCR beta V gene segment acted as functional or pseudogenic. Donor age, sex, ethnicity and CMV serostatus were collected together with the repertoire data. In a later genetic analysis, genome-wide SNP genotypes for about 55% of the 666 donors were used, and that subset was treated as a discovery cohort. All discovery cohort repertoires had been generated using a single sequencing platform. Class I and class II HLA loci were covered by the typing at four-digit resolution. The number of typed donors differed by locus: roughly 620-640 for A, B, C, DRB1 and DQB1; some 500 for DQA1; 606 for DPA1; and around 490 for DPB1. Because of strong linkage in the cohort, roughly five DR-DQ haplotypes were treated as single units for association and clustering. Across roughly 420 genotyped donors of the cohort, an average of about 240,000 unique TCR beta nucleotide sequences per donor were sequenced, and roughly 18% of those sequences were non-productive.

Study-level results and caveats: The 87-base-pair reads could not distinguish some IMGT-functional V segments, including TRBV6-2 and TRBV6-3, so those segments were excluded. Presence/absence analyses assumed roughly uniform sequencing depth across donors, an assumption that may not hold. The authors suggested that the approach could potentially be generalized to other disease states and immunological phenotypes. Most TCR sequences were seen in very few donors, while some public TCRs were found in many individuals. Because HLA typing was missing for some donors at each locus, association tests included only the typed subset. Specific HLA alleles were associated with around 18,000 TCR beta sequences at a false discovery rate of 0.05 in a later analysis. In a later analysis, the rate of TCR association differed among HLA loci, with DRB1 alleles having the most associated TCRs and HLA-C alleles having the fewest. In a later analysis, most CMV-associated TCR beta chains were found to appear HLA-restricted, with HLA associations seemingly driven largely by CMV exposure. A later genetic analysis reported fewer N-insertions in productive TCRs among donors in an Asian-associated ancestry cluster than the roughly 700-donor mean. In a later analysis, HLA-associated TCR beta chains were found to be more clonally expanded and to have lower generation probabilities than equally common non-associated chains. Because counts were too low, 15 or so rarely observed V segments, including chromosome 9 orphons, were excluded from the earlier analysis of 587 of the donors. A total of 150 or so TCR beta chains were listed by the study as associated with cytomegalovirus. When HLA alleles, especially DR and DQ, strongly co-occurred, TCR associations were difficult to assign to individual alleles. In both the original and validation cohorts, the classifier was reported to diagnose cytomegalovirus status with high specificity and sensitivity. CMV serostatus was the only immune exposure information available for the cohort. This cohort had only TCR beta chains sequenced, and the lack of alpha or paired-chain data limited which features could be detected. V-gene and J-gene trimming of TCR beta chains was associated with a missense DCLRE1C variant in a later genetic analysis, and the association was replicated in an independent cohort. In a later analysis, several top co-occurrence clusters were reported to appear linked to parvovirus B19, influenza, CMV and Epstein-Barr virus. In vitro tests confirmed that three of the cytomegalovirus-associated TCR beta chains recognize cytomegalovirus antigens. Correlated functional status among segregating V segments might be attributable to linkage disequilibrium, but an unknown experimental factor could not be ruled out. A further reported finding was that TCR beta sequences accurately predicted the HLA-A and HLA-B alleles for most subjects in the first cohort. A group of highly shared sequence variants was considered likely to be a technical artifact of the sequencing pipeline. In an earlier analysis of 587 of the donors, most TCR beta V segments appeared in productive rearrangements about 87% or about 30% of the time, broadly matching IMGT annotations.

The cohort consisted of hundreds of healthy bone marrow donors. At the time of sampling, all cohort members were nominally healthy, though unrecorded immune exposures were likely present. The donor tested CMV seronegative, placing the donor among the 350 or so seronegative members of the cohort. A peripheral blood sample was collected from each donor, and TCR beta sequencing was performed on peripheral blood mononuclear cells. The Qiagen DNeasy Blood Extraction Kit was used to extract genomic DNA from the blood cell samples. The CDR3 holds 16 amino acids from the cysteine to the phenylalanine. Of the read, only the CDR3 DNA is kept; its 48 bases are in frame from base 1. In the germline V gene, CDR1 corresponds to LGHNA and CDR2 to YNFKEQ. The trim is 3 bases for V and 0 bases for J, with a gap of 11 bases between the germline ends. Library preparation was by the immunoSEQ multiplex PCR assay. A mixture of 60 forward primers for TCR Vbeta segments and 13 reverse primers for TCR Jbeta segments was used in the multiplex PCR. The CDR3 region of rearranged TCR beta genes was amplified from genomic DNA with a multiplex PCR assay. The amplified TCR beta libraries were sequenced on the Illumina HiSeq System as 87-base-pair reads. Turning to the authors' computational methods: In a later analysis, 77 million or so unique TCR beta chains were counted across the 650 to 700 repertoires, and about 9.9 million of these chains were shared by at least two donors. To remove PCR and sequencing errors, raw reads were error-corrected and collapsed into unique sequences using a nearest-neighbor algorithm that merged closely related sequences. To assign V, D and J gene segments, CDR3 sequences were aligned to IMGT reference sequences. For a sequence to be retained, a match of at least six nucleotides was required to both a V gene segment and a J gene segment. Rearrangements were called productive when the CDR3 lacked stop codons and stayed in frame with V and J; all others were non-productive. Following IMGT convention, CDR3 was defined as the stretch from the second conserved V-encoded cysteine up to the conserved J-encoded phenylalanine. The earlier analysis of about 610 of the donors excluded sequences that lacked an unambiguous match to a single V gene segment. In an earlier analysis of some 590 of the donors, V segments were called functional above 56.7% productive rearrangements and were called segregating when the between-donor standard deviation exceeded 5%. To diagnose cytomegalovirus status from the catalog of TCR beta chain sequences, a statistical classification framework was built. V and J gene assignment, in a later analysis, came from comparing TCR nucleotide sequences with IMGT/GENE-DB human TR gene sequences. Using the TCRdist pipeline, a later analysis assigned CDR3 sequences along with most-parsimonious VDJ recombination scenarios. In a later analysis, each TCR beta chain was defined by its CDR3 amino acid sequence together with its V-gene family, and reads without a unique V-gene family were excluded. To address suspected cross-contamination and a sequencing artifact, a later analysis removed a few hundred highly shared, low-generation-probability nucleotide sequences. For each public chain, a later analysis derived a clonal expansion index from normalized ranks of inferred template counts within each repertoire. In a later analysis, generation probabilities were computed using a VDJ recombination model fitted to out-of-frame rearrangements, and the results were checked against IGoR. In a later analysis, hypergeometric tests were used to score TCR-TCR, TCR-HLA and TCR-CMV co-occurrence, with a repertoire-size bias correction applied to TCR pairs. A later analysis estimated false discovery rates by permuting HLA or CMV assignments 20 times. A later analysis grouped co-occurring TCRs with DBSCAN, adding TCRdist sequence similarity when clustering within HLA-allele-positive subsets. Repertoires with fewer than 30,000 or more than 120,000 public chains, plus five repertoires with anomalous nucleotide sharing, were excluded from co-occurrence clustering. In its TCRdb copy, this immuneACCESS table keeps in-frame sequences only and misses some clones. Where compared with another copy, unresolved V genes explain less than half of these, and the others have no known cause. V, J and clone size reflect that table, while D and trimming were determined from the DNA. The sample table holds 150,000 to 200,000 clones, of which 75% to 90% were seen once. Approximately 2.2% of the sample is taken by the ten largest.

The sequence was collected from a male donor in good health and CMV-seronegative. The sample consisted of PBMCs. The rearrangement joined TRBV4-2 to TRBJ1-4; possibly the D gene is TRBD1, per 5 matching bases. The CDR3 corresponds to CASSHIQVATNEKLFF. The nucleotides read TGTGCCAGCAGCCACATACAGGTCGCAACTAATGAAAAACTGTTTTTT.